This T cell receptor (beta chain) was captured in a study of Ad26.COV2.S vaccination and SARS-CoV-2 variants. Study overall: Ad26.COV2.S given intramuscularly, once or twice 56 days apart.

This table comes from immunoSEQ multiplex PCR, and its TCRdb copy is limited to in-frame clones, with some not included. This table has about 250,000 clones, 70% to 90% appearing once. The sample's treatment: 15 to 20 received Ad26.COV2.S at low or high dose, single or two shots; 5 received placebo; per-sample allocation not given. Day 63 after the first vaccine or placebo injection was the time point for sampling. An Ad26 vector expressing Wuhan-strain SARS-CoV-2 spike constituted the vaccine. Findings of the study overall: Recipients of either vaccine or placebo displayed similar breadth of non-spike TCRs. A substantial breadth of spike-specific CD8+ and CD4+ T cell responses after vaccination has been reported.

Details on this clone: Its antigen is as yet unknown.

Trimming shortened V by 3 bases and J by 7 bases, and 6 bases separated the two germline ends. Germline CDR1 GTSNPN, CDR2 SVGIG (reference sequence). CDR3 size: 10 residues. This TCR came from a person between 18 and 59 years old who received the Ad26.COV2.S COVID-19 vaccine or a placebo. The sample here was peripheral blood, taken in a trial of Ad26.COV2.S vaccine versus placebo. V and J are TRBV30 and TRBJ1-1; D is ambiguous. The CDR3 DNA sequence: TGTGCCTGGAGACGAAGTGAAGCTTTCTTT. Amino acid sequence: CAWRRSEAFF.